The T cell receptor (beta chain) described here comes from a study of T-cell memory formation after mild COVID-19. Study details: Each donor largely had its own TCR clusters. General study findings and limits: Pre-infection memory already had some responding clones, implying cross-reactive memory joined.

This clonotype was counted only a few times. Its specificity is unknown. In TCRdb, the 5' RACE reads were re-called with MiXCR into one record per CDR3 protein. The repertoire holds about 170,000 distinct CDR3 sequences, around 13% seen once, with roughly 3.4% in the top ten. V lost 4 bases and J lost 4, with 5 bases in between. The length of the CDR3 is 11 residues. Germline V gene data show CDR1 as DFQATT and CDR2 as SNEGSKA (reference sequence). The TCR originated in a man aged 18 to 30 who had mild COVID-19 (a few samples of this study predate the infection). Cell type and time point are not known. The rearrangement links TRBV20-1 to TRBJ1-5; D not resolved. Sequences were obtained from PBMCs or a T cell subset sorted from them (not recorded which). CDR3 loop: CSAKTNQPQHF. CDR3 bases: TGCAGTGCTAAAACAAATCAGCCCCAGCATTTT.